Below, 13 T cell receptor beta chains from the same sample are listed, as sequenced in a study of OX40 agonist ivuxolimab in advanced cancers. TCRdb's copy holds only in-frame clones and misses some; the assay was immunoSEQ multiplex PCR. Here the sample spans roughly 65,000 clones, 85% being singletons. The sequenced sample was CD4+ or CD8+ T cells sorted from blood, obtained in a trial of the OX40 agonist ivuxolimab. Every receptor here comes from an adult with an advanced solid tumor such as melanoma, head and neck, liver or kidney cancer.

V and J are TRBV10-3 and TRBJ2-7; unclear D gene. V was pared by 4 bases and J by 5 bases, with 18 bases between. The CDR3 spans 15 residues. Germline-derived CDR1 and CDR2 are ENHRY and SYGVKD. This chain's CDR3 is CAISGLDPTDDEQYF. The DNA of the CDR3 is TGTGCCATCAGTGGACTCGACCCTACTGACGACGAGCAGTACTTC.

This clone was counted a few times. V and J are TRBV6-1 and TRBJ2-3, with 12 bases identical to TRBD2. With 11 bases clipped from V and 6 bases from J, the junction kept 9 bases outside the gene matches. The germline V gene encodes CDR1 MNHNS and CDR2 SASEGT. The CDR3 loop spans 14 amino acids. The CDR3 DNA reads as TGTGCCTCCAGGGGACTAGCGGGCCCCGATACGCAGTATTTT. Translating gives CASRGLAGPDTQYF.

The sample holds a few counts of this clone. This chain's CDR3 is CASSLDRFQGILHF. CDR3 nucleotide sequence: TGTGCCAGCAGCTTAGATCGTTTTCAGGGTATCCTCCACTTT. The chain is built from TRBV11-2 and TRBJ1-6, with a weak D call TRBD1 (5 bases). Germline V gene data show CDR1 as SGHAT and CDR2 as FQNNGV. This CDR3 spans 14 amino acids. Between the trimmed V and J ends, which lost 0 bases and 15 bases, there was a span of 15 bases.

The rearrangement uses TRBV27 and TRBJ2-5; possibly TRBD1 for D (6 bases). CDR3 length: 15 amino acids. CDR1 and CDR2 from the germline V gene are MNHEY and SMNVEV (reference sequence). V was shortened by 0 bases and J by 2 bases, with 10 bases between the two germline ends. CDR3 amino acids: CASSLSRQGQETQYF. CDR3 in DNA: TGTGCCAGCAGTTTATCGAGGCAGGGGCAAGAGACCCAGTACTTC.

This clone is a singleton in its sample. V gene TRBV27 combines with J gene TRBJ2-7, with D possibly TRBD1 on 6 matching bases. The CDR3 has 16 amino acids. V lost 4 bases to trimming and J lost 5 bases, with 21 bases between them. Germline-derived CDR1 and CDR2 are MNHEY and SMNVEV (reference sequence). For the CDR3, the DNA is TGTGCCAGCAGTTACCTCACTTCGCCAGGGGCGGACGAGCAGTACTTC. Amino acids: CASSYLTSPGADEQYF.

This clone was observed a single time. The genes are TRBV19 and TRBJ1-3; D is uncertain. The germline V and J ends were trimmed by 4 bases and 1 base, with 8 bases remaining between them. Germline assignment: CDR1 LNHDA and CDR2 SQIVND (reference sequence). This CDR3 comprises 14 residues. The CDR3 spells CASSSGNSGNTIYF. CDR3 coding DNA: TGTGCCAGTAGTAGCGGGAATTCTGGAAACACCATATATTTT. The full variable domain, with the rest looked up from reference TRBV19 and TRBJ1-3, is DGGITQSPKYLFRKEGQNVTLSCEQNLNHDAMYWYRQDPGQGLRLIYYSQIVNDFQKGDIAEGYSVSREKKESFPLTVTSAQKNPTAFYLCASSSGNSGNTIYFGEGSWLTVV.

The chain uses TRBV19 and TRBJ1-1; D is unclear. The V and J ends lost 0 bases and 0 bases respectively, with 2 bases between them. The CDR3 runs to 13 residues. CDR1 is LNHDA, CDR2 SQIVND, per germline (reference sequence). CDR3 sequence (DNA): TGTGCCAGTAGTATAGAGTTGAACACTGAAGCTTTCTTT. This sequence encodes CASSIELNTEAFF.

The chain combines TRBV29-1 with TRBJ2-1, with 10 bases lining up with TRBD2. The CDR3 consists of 18 residues. The germline V gene has CDR1 SQVTM and CDR2 ANQGSEA. V gave up 3 bases and J gave up 0 bases; unmatched junction bases: 11. CDR3: CSVEKTSGRGASYNEQFF. The CDR3 DNA is TGCAGCGTTGAGAAGACTAGCGGGCGAGGTGCCTCCTACAATGAGCAGTTCTTC.

The genes are TRBV29-1 and TRBJ2-2; unclear D gene. The CDR3 extends over 12 amino acids. CDR1 is SQVTM and CDR2 is ANQGSEA in the germline V gene. Trimming removed 4 bases at V and 1 base at J, with 4 bases between. Written as DNA, the CDR3 is TGCAGCGTTGTAGAGAACACCGGGGAGCTGTTTTTT. This translates into CSVVENTGELFF.

V gene TRBV28 combines with J gene TRBJ2-7; 9 bases align to TRBD2. CDR1 and CDR2 (germline): MDHEN, SYDVKM. The CDR3 loop spans 14 amino acids. Trimming at V came to 5 bases and at J to 3 bases, leaving 5 bases not matched to a gene. CDR3 residues: CASSRPAGGYEQYF. Here the CDR3 DNA reads TGTGCCAGCAGTCGACCAGCGGGAGGCTACGAGCAGTACTTC. Full variable domain (outside the CDR3, taken from reference TRBV28 and TRBJ2-7): DVKVTQSSRYLVKRTGEKVFLECVQDMDHENMFWYRQDPGLGLRLIYFSYDVKMKEKGDIPEGYSVSREKKERFSLILESASTNQTSMYLCASSRPAGGYEQYFGPGTRLTVT.

The chain is built from TRBV18 and TRBJ1-2; possible D gene TRBD1, 5 bases. The CDR3 extends over 16 amino acids. Germline V gives CDR1 KGHSH, CDR2 LQKENI. V lost 1 base to trimming and J lost 0 bases, with 12 bases between them. Here the CDR3 DNA reads TGTGCCAGCTCACCACGGGGGGGGGACTCTAACTATGGCTACACCTTC. This codes for CASSPRGGDSNYGYTF.

The CDR3 nucleotides are TGTGCCAGTAGGACCTGGACAGGCGCCAATGAGCAGTTCTTC. Protein product: CASRTWTGANEQFF. V and J are TRBV19 and TRBJ2-1; 7 nucleotides match TRBD1. Germline values: CDR1 LNHDA, CDR2 SQIVND (reference sequence). Trimming at V came to 6 bases and at J to 6 bases, leaving 8 bases not matched to a gene. CDR3 size: 14 residues.

This chain joins TRBV6-5 and TRBJ2-3, with 12 bases identical to TRBD2. This CDR3 spans 15 amino acids. The trim removed 4 bases at V and 5 bases at J, leaving 4 bases unmatched. Germline V lookup: CDR1 MNHEY, CDR2 SVGAGI. CDR3 DNA sequence: TGTGCCAGCAGTTCTAGCGGGAGGGGAGGAGATACGCAGTATTTT. This sequence encodes CASSSSGRGGDTQYF.